The T cell receptor beta chain under discussion was sequenced for a study of OX40 agonist ivuxolimab in advanced cancers. At the level of the study: The drug used for patients, ivuxolimab, was an agonistic anti-OX40 (CD134) antibody. Head and neck, renal cell, melanoma or hepatocellular carcinoma were the cancers that dose-escalation patients had. A male proportion of about 84% was recorded, with mean age about 62 years and range 23 to 79.

TCRdb's copy holds only in-frame clones and misses some; the assay was immunoSEQ multiplex PCR. The table records tens of thousands of clones, over 90% of them present only once. For this clone: Its specificity is not known.

V lost 2 bases and J 2 bases, leaving 9 bases between the germline ends. CDR3 size: 14 residues. The germline CDR1 and CDR2 sequences are KGHSH and LQKENI. Study results and limitations: The mean number of expanded clones was higher in CD8+ T cells than in CD4+.

The TCR originated in an adult with an advanced solid tumor such as melanoma, head and neck, liver or kidney cancer. Sequences were derived from CD4+ or CD8+ T cells sorted from blood, sampled in a trial of the OX40 agonist ivuxolimab. The chain uses TRBV18 and TRBJ1-1; weak D call: TRBD1 (5 bases). CDR3 sequence: CASSPGAYNTEAFF. DNA of the CDR3: TGTGCCAGCTCACCAGGGGCATATAACACTGAAGCTTTCTTT. Complete variable domain (other parts from reference TRBV18 and TRBJ1-1): NAGVMQNPRHLVRRRGQEARLRCSPMKGHSHVYWYRQLPEEGLKFMVYLQKENIIDESGMPKERFSAEFPKEGPSILRIQQVVRGDSAAYFCASSPGAYNTEAFFGQGTRLTVV.